This T cell receptor (beta chain) was captured by sequencing in a study of PD-1 blockade in classical Hodgkin lymphoma. The table came from immunoSEQ multiplex PCR; TCRdb's copy has only in-frame clones and leaves some out. This sample carries roughly 64,000 clones, about 92% of them seen once, and the ten largest clones take 6.5% to 9.5%. Concerning this clone: Its target is not known.

Time point in this sample: cycle 4 day 1 (C4D1), after less than 7 weeks of nivolumab. Relapses following autologous stem cell transplantation were seen in all patients, with brentuximab vedotin exposure varying. The CDR3 sequence is 13 residues long. Per the germline V gene, CDR1 is MRHNA and CDR2 is SNTAGT. With 4 bases clipped from V and 6 bases from J, the junction kept 0 bases outside the gene matches. General study results and limits: Reported findings placed baseline TCR diversity lower in newly diagnosed patients (compared with healthy donors). Patients with a complete response exhibited baseline diversity comparable to newly diagnosed patients.

The TCR comes from a human donor with classical Hodgkin lymphoma. The sequencing here drew on peripheral blood mononuclear cells (PBMCs), taken before the fourth cycle of nivolumab. V and J are TRBV6-4 and TRBJ2-2; 9 nucleotides align to TRBD1. Here the CDR3 reads CASSGQGAGELFF. CDR3 bases: TGTGCCAGCAGTGGACAGGGGGCCGGGGAGCTGTTTTTT.